The 21 T cell receptor beta chains below all came from one sample that was sequenced in a study of T cell clusters in autoimmune cytopenias. Some 34,000 genome equivalents of blood DNA were amplified for TRB. TRB was amplified by touch-down multiplex PCR, primer pools A and B combined. TCRdb processed the multiplex PCR reads again and assigns one entry to each CDR3 protein, with no DNA. The record lists around 12,000 distinct CDR3 sequences, of which the ten most abundant hold 3% to 3.5%. The sample taken for sequencing was peripheral blood. These receptors were taken from a human donor with an autoimmune cytopenia or autoimmune hepatitis (not recorded which).

V is TRBV19 and J is TRBJ1-5; TCRdb lists TRBD1, though no DNA is available to test this call. This CDR3 has 16 amino acids. Germline-derived CDR1 and CDR2 are LNHDA and SQIVND (reference sequence). CDR3: CASSIGGRGVEQPQHF.

V is TRBV5-4 and J is TRBJ2-5; no DNA is available, so the TRBD2 call from TCRdb remains unchecked. The CDR3 sequence is 15 residues long. In germline, CDR1 is SGHNT, CDR2 YYREEE (reference sequence). The CDR3: CASSLFAGGQETQYF.

The CDR3 loop is CASSLAVGAGPYF. The chain is built from TRBV12-3 or TRBV12-4 and TRBJ2-5; TCRdb's D call, TRBD1, is unchecked because there is no DNA. This CDR3 has 13 residues.

The chain is built from TRBV30 and TRBJ1-1; TCRdb's D call, TRBD1, is unchecked because there is no DNA. Germline loops: CDR1 GTSNPN, CDR2 SVGIG (reference sequence). The CDR3 covers 13 residues. The CDR3 loop reads CASEGRGPTEAFF.

This clonotype shows up as medium-sized (0.01 to 0.1%) by frequency. The chain couples TRBV29-1 to TRBJ2-5; the D call from TCRdb, TRBD1, cannot be confirmed without DNA. The CDR3 extends over 14 amino acids. CDR1 and CDR2 (germline): SQVTM, ANQGSEA. CDR3: CSVEGGGDQETQYF.

This clonotype is identified as medium-sized from frequency. The chain has TRBV15 and TRBJ2-2; TCRdb's D gene call, TRBD1, goes unchecked for lack of DNA. The germline gives CDR1 LNHNV, CDR2 YYDKDF (reference sequence). This CDR3 contains 16 residues. CDR3 sequence: CATSRTDRGRLGELFF.

The chain combines TRBV27 with TRBJ2-5; TCRdb outputs TRBD2, but without DNA this stays unchecked. Germline V gene lookup returns CDR1 MNHEY and CDR2 SMNVEV (reference sequence). CDR3 length: 14 amino acids. CDR3: CAIKSGGPRETQYF.

The chain recombines TRBV5-5 with TRBJ1-5. The CDR3 has 14 residues. Germline V gene sequence: CDR1 SGHKS, CDR2 YYEKEE (reference sequence). CDR3 sequence reads: CASSLGSQYQPQHF. The entire variable domain, with the rest obtained from reference TRBV5-5 and TRBJ1-5, is as follows: DAGVTQSPTHLIKTRGQQVTLRCSPISGHKSVSWYQQVLGQGPQFIFQYYEKEERGRGNFPDRFSARQFPNYSSELNVNALLLGDSALYLCASSLGSQYQPQHFGDGTRLSIL.

V and J are TRBV12-3 or TRBV12-4 and TRBJ2-2; the D gene TCRdb calls, TRBD1, cannot be checked with no DNA. This CDR3 region has 15 residues. CDR3 sequence reads: CASRRDVANTGELFF.

This rearrangement joins TRBV18 to TRBJ1-1. The V gene's germline CDR1 is KGHSH and CDR2 LQKENI. The CDR3 extends over 14 amino acids. The CDR3: CASSPVRANTEAFF.

This clonotype is medium-sized (0.01 to 0.1%) by frequency. The rearrangement links TRBV29-1 to TRBJ2-1; the D call of TRBD2 rests on TCRdb alone, since no DNA is present to check it. The CDR3 extends over 14 amino acids. Germline CDR1 and CDR2: SQVTM and ANQGSEA. The CDR3 reads CSALAGELRNEQFF.

This clonotype registers medium-sized by frequency. The V and J genes are TRBV11-1 and TRBJ2-7; TCRdb returns TRBD1, unconfirmable since there is no DNA. Germline V CDR1 and CDR2: SGHAT, FQDESV (reference sequence). CDR3 length: 14 residues. The CDR3 protein is CASSPDRVAYEQYF.

The chain couples TRBV30 to TRBJ2-2. The germline V gene has CDR1 GTSNPN and CDR2 SVGIG (reference sequence). The CDR3 spans 13 residues. The CDR3 sequence: CAWTLTNTGELFF.

The rearrangement joins TRBV15 to TRBJ1-5; lacking DNA, the TRBD1 call made by TCRdb goes unchecked. The CDR3 is 17 amino acids. Per the germline V gene, CDR1 is LNHNV and CDR2 is YYDKDF (reference sequence). The CDR3 protein is CATSPGQAKVGNQPQHF.

The chain carries TRBV5-5 and TRBJ2-3; TCRdb's assignment of TRBD2 cannot be checked, as there is no DNA. The CDR3 consists of 17 residues. The germline V gene encodes CDR1 SGHKS and CDR2 YYEKEE (reference sequence). CDR3 loop: CASRIAGGPTSTDTQYF.

The chain recombines TRBV6-5 with TRBJ2-7; TCRdb returns TRBD2, unconfirmable since there is no DNA. Per the germline V gene, CDR1 is MNHEY and CDR2 is SVGAGI. CDR3 size: 15 residues. The CDR3 is CASSWGGSGKYEQYF.

This chain joins TRBV6-5 and TRBJ1-3; TCRdb indicates TRBD1, and absent DNA this call remains unverified. The CDR3 is 16 amino acids. CDR1 and CDR2 (germline): MNHEY, SVGAGI. CDR3 loop: CASTLTWTDTGNTIYF.

This clonotype is deemed medium-sized by its frequency. The chain carries TRBV19 and TRBJ2-3. CDR1 is LNHDA, CDR2 SQIVND, per germline (reference sequence). The length of the CDR3 is 12 residues. CDR3: CASSSRTDTQYF. Drawing the rest from reference TRBV19 and TRBJ2-3, the complete variable domain is DGGITQSPKYLFRKEGQNVTLSCEQNLNHDAMYWYRQDPGQGLRLIYYSQIVNDFQKGDIAEGYSVSREKKESFPLTVTSAQKNPTAFYLCASSSRTDTQYFGPGTRLTVL.

The V gene is TRBV27, the J gene TRBJ1-6. The CDR3 is 14 residues long. CDR1 MNHEY and CDR2 SMNVEV come from the germline V gene (reference sequence). The CDR3 here is CASSLAQPNSPLHF.

This clonotype is labeled medium-sized based on frequency. The chain links TRBV19 to TRBJ2-1; checking the TCRdb D call of TRBD2 is not possible without DNA. This CDR3 spans 12 amino acids. Per the germline V gene, CDR1 is LNHDA and CDR2 is SQIVND (reference sequence). The CDR3 protein is CASSAEAGEQFF.

This clonotype is labeled medium-sized based on frequency. V usage is TRBV5-5 and J usage is TRBJ2-1; TCRdb returns TRBD2, unconfirmable since there is no DNA. Germline assignment: CDR1 SGHKS and CDR2 YYEKEE (reference sequence). This CDR3 is built from 14 residues. Here the CDR3 reads CASSFSSGRNEQFF.